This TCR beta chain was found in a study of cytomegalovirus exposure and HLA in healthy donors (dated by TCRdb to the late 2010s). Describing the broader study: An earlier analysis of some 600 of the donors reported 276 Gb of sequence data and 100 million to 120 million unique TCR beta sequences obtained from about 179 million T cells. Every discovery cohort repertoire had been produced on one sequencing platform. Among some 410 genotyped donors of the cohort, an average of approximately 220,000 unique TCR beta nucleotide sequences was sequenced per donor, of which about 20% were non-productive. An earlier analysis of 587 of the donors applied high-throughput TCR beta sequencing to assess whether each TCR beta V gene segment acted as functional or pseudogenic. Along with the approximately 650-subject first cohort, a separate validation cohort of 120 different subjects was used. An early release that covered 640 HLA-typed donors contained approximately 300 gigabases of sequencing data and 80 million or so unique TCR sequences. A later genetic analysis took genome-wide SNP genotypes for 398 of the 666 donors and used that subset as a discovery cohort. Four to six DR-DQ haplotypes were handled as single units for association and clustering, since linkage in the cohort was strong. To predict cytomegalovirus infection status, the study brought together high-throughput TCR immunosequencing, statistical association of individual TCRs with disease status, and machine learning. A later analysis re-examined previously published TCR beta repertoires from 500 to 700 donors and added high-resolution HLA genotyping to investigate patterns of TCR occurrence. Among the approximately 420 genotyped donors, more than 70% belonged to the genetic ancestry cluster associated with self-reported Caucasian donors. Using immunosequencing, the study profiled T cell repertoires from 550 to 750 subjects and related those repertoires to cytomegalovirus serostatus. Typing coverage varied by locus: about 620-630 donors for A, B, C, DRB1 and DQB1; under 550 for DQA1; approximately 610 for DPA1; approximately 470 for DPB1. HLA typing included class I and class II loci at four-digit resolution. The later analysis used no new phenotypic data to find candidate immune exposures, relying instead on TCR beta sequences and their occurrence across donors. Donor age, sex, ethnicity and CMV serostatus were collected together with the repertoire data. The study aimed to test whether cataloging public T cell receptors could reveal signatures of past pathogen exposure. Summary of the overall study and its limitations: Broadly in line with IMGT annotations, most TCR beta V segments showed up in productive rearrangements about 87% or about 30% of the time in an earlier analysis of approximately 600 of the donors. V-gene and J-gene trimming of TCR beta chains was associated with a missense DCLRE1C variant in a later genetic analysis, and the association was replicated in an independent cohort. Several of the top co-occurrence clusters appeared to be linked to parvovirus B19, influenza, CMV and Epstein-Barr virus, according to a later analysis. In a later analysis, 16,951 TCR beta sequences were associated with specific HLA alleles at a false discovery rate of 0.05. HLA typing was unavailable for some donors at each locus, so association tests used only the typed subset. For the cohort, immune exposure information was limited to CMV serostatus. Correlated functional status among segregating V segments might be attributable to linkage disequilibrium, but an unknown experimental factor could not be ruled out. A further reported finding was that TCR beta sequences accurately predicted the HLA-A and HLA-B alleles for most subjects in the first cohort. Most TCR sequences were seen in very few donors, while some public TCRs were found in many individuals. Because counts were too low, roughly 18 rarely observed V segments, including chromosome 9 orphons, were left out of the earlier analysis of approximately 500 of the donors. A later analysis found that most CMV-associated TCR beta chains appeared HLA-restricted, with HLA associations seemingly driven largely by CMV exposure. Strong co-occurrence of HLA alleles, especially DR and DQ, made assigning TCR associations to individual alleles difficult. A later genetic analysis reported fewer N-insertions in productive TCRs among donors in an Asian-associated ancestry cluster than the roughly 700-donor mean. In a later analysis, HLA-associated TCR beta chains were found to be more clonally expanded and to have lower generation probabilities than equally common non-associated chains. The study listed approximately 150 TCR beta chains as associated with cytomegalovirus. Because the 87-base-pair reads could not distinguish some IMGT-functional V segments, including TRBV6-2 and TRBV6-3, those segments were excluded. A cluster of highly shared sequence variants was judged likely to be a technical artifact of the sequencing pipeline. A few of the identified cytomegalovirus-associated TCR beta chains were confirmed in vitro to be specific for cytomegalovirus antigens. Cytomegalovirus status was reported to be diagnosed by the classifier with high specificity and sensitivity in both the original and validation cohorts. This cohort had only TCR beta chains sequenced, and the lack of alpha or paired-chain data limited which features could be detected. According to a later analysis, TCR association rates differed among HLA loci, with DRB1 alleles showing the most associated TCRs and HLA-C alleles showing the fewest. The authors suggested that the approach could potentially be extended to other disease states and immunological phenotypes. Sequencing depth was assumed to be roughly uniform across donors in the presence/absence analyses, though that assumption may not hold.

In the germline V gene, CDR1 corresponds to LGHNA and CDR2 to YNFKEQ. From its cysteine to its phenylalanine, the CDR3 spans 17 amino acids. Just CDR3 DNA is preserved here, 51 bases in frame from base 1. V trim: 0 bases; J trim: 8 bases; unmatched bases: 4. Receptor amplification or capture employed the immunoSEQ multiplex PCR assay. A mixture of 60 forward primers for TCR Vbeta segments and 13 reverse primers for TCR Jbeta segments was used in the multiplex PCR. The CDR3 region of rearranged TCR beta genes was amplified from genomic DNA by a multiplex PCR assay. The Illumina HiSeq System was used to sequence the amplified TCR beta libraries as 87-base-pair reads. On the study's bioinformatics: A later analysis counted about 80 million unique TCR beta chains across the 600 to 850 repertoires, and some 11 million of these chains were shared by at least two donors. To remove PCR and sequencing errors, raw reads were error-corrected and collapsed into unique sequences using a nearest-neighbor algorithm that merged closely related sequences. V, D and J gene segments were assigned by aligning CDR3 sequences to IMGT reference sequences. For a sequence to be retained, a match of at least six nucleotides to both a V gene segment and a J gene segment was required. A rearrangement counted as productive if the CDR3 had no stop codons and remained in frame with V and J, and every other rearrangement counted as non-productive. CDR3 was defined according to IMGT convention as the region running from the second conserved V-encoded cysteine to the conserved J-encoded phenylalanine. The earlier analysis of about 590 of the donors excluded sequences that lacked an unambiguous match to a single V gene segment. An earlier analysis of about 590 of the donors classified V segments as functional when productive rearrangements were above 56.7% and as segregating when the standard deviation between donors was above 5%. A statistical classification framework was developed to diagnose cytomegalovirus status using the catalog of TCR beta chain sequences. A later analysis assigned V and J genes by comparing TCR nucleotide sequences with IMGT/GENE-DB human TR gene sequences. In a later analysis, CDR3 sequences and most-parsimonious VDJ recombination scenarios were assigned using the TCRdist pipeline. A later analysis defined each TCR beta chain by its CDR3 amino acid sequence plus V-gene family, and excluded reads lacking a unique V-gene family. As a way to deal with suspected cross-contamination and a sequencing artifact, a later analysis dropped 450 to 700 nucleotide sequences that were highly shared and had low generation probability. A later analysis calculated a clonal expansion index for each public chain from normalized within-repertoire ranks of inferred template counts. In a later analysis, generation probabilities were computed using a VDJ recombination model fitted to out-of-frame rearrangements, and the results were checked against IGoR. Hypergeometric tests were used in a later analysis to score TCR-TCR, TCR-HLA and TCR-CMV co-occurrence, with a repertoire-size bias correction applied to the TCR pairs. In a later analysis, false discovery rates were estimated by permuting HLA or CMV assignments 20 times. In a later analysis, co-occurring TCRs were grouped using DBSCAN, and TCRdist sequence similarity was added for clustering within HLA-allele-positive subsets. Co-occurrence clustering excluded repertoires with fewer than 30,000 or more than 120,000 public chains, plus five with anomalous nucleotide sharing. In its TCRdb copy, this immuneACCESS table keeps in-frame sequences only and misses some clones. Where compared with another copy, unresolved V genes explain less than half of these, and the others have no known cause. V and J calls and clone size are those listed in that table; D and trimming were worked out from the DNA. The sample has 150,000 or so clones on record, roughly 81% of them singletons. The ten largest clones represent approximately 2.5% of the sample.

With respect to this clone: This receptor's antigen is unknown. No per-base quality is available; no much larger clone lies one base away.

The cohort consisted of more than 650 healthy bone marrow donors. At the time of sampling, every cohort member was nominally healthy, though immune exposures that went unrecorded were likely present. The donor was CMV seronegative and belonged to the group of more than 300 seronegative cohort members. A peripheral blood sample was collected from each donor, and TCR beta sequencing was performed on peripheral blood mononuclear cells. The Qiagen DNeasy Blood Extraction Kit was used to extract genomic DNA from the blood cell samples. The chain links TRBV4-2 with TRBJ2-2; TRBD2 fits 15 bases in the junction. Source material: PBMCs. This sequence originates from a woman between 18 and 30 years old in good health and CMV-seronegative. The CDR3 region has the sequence CASSQDGTSGRRGELFF. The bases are TGTGCCAGCAGCCAAGACGGGACTAGCGGGAGGAGAGGGGAGCTGTTTTTT.